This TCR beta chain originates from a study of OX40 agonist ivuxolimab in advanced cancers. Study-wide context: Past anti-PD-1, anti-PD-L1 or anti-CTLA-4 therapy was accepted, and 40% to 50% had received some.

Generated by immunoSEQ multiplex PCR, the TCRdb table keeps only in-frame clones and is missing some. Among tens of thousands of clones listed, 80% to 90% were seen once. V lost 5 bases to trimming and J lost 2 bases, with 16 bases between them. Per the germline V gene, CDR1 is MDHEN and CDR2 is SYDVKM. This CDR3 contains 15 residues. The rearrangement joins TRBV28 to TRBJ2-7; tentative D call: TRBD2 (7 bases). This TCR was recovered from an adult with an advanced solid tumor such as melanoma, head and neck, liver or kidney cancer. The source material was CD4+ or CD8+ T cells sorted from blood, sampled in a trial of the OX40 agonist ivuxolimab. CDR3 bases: TGTGCCAGCAGTGCGCGGAGCGGGACAACCTACGAGCAGTACTTC. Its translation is CASSARSGTTYEQYF.